This TCR beta chain was captured in a study of control samples from healthy donors and cancer patients. The germline gives CDR1 SEHNR, CDR2 FQNEAQ (reference sequence). The CDR3 length is 13 residues. With 4 bases removed from V and 4 bases from J, the gap between germline ends came to 10 bases. TCRdb keeps only in-frame clones here, not all; method: immunoSEQ multiplex PCR. The sample lists 150,000 to 200,000 clones; 94% were seen once. The sample comprised blood. This receptor was obtained from a woman in her 40s in good health. This chain uses TRBV7-9 with TRBJ1-1, with D perhaps matching TRBD1 (5 bases). The CDR3 reads CASSSGGATEAFF. CDR3 sequence (DNA): TGTGCCAGCAGCTCCGGAGGGGCCACTGAAGCTTTCTTT.